This TCR beta chain came from a study of cytomegalovirus exposure and HLA in healthy donors. The CDR3 consists of 16 residues. The ends lost 2 bases at V and 4 bases at J; junction bases unmatched: 11. The germline V gene has CDR1 MDHEN and CDR2 SYDVKM. Both 60 Vbeta primers and 13 Jbeta primers went into the PCR. Original analysis: A later analysis counted around 74 million unique TCR beta chains, around 10 million shared. Method: immunoSEQ multiplex PCR; TCRdb's copy keeps in-frame clones and lacks some. V, J and clone size derive from that table, while D and trimming were established from the DNA sequence. The table has over 80,000 clones, under 85% seen once.

Sequences were obtained from PBMCs. The gene calls are TRBV28 and TRBJ2-7; 7 bases match TRBD1. This clonotype was sampled from a female donor in good health and CMV-seropositive. CDR3 in amino acids: CASSLGSGQILYEQYF. CDR3 nucleotide sequence: TGTGCCAGCAGTTTAGGTTCGGGACAGATACTTTACGAGCAGTACTTC.